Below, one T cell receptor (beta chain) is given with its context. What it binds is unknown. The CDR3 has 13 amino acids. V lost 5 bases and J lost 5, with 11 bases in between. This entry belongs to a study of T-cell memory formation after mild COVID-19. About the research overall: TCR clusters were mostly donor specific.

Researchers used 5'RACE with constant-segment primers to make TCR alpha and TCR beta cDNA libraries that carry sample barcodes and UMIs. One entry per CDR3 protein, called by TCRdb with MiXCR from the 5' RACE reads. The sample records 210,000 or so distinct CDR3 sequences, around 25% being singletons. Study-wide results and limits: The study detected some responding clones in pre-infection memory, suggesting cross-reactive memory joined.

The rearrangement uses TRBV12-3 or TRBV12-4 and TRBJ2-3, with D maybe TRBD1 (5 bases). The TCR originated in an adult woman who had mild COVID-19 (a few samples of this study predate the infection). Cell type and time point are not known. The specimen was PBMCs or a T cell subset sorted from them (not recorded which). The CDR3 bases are TGTGCCAGCAGTGCTCACCAGGGAGATACGCAGTATTTT. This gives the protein CASSAHQGDTQYF.